Described below is a single T cell receptor (beta chain) sequence and its context. What it binds is unknown. This table comes from immunoSEQ multiplex PCR, and its TCRdb copy is limited to in-frame clones, with some not included. This sample yields hundreds of thousands of clones, of which more than 65% are seen a single time; less than 0.75% belongs to the top ten. Thawed PBMCs were FACS-sorted into unstimulated CD4+CD25+CD127- regulatory T cells, CD4+CD25- non-regulatory cells, CD4 and CD8 cells. This record belongs to a study of Tregs in tolerant kidney transplant recipients. Overall study results and limits: Expanding Tregs on activated donor B cells appeared to best identify donor-specific TCRbeta clones.

Material: CD4+ T cells from blood. The origin of this receptor is a human donor in good health.

For the CDR3, the DNA is TGTGCCAGCAGCTTAGGGACTAGCGGGATGTACGAGCAGTACTTC. Amino acids: CASSLGTSGMYEQYF. The chain couples TRBV13 to TRBJ2-7, with 11 bases that match TRBD2. This CDR3 spans 15 amino acids. With V trimmed by 0 bases and J by 4 bases, 2 bases remained unmatched. Germline V lookup: CDR1 PRHDT, CDR2 FYEKMQ (reference sequence).